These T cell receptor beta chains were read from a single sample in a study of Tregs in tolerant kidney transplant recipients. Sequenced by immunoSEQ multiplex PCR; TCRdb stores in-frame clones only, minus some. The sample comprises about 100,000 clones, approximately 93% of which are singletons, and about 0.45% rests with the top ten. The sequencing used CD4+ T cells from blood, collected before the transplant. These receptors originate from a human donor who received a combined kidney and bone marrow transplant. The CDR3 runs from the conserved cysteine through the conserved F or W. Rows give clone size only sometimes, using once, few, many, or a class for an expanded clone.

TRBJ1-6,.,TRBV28,CASSYLQGELGNSPLHF
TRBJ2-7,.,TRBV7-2,CASRRWTGGGRGYEQYF
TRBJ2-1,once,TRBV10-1,CAMRVLLAVSYNEQFF
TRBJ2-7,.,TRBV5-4,CASSLHRGSSYEQYF
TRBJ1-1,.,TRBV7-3,CASSPRPGGNTEAFF
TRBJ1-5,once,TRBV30,CAWSKEGDQPQHF
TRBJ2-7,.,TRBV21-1,CASSKSPPRGEQYF
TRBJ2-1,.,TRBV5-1,CASDKRELGYNEQFF
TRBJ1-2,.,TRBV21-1,CASSKWDRGQSYTF
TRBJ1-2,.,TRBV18,CASSQQRTDNYGYTF
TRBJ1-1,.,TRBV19,CASSDRAGTGITFF
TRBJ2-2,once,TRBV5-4,CASSLNRNTGELFF
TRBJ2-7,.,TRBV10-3,CAISESLRGSSYEQYF
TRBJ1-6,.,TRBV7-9,CASSFTRDRVSGSPLHF
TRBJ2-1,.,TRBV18,CASSSSLAGEVEQFF
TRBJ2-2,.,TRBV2,CASRERIATTGELFF
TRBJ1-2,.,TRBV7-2,CASSLMGRGGYTF
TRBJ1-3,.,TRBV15,CATSRLRTGGPGNTIYF
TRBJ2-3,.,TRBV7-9,CASSLDPSGTGADTQYF
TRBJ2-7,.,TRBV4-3,CASSQDMARVAGDEQYF
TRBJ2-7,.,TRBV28,CASSRKQGSGYEQYF
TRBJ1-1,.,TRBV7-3,CASSRDRGMIDEAFF
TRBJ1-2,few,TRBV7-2,CASSIQGSYGYTF
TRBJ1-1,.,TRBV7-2,CASSSTGSVTEAFF
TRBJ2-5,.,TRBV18,CASSPFELETQYF
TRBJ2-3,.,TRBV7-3,CASSLRVAKGQGAVRSTDTQYF
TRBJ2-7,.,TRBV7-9,CASTLAESYEQYF
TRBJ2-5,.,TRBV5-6,CASSLVASGRETQYF
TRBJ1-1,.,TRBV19,CASSTDRKNTEAFF
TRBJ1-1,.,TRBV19,CASSPFRGAEQRKAFF
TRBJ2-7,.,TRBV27,CASSLTSENHREQYF
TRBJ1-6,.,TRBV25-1,CARTPDNPNSPLHF